Each of the 21 T cell receptor beta chains below was sequenced from the same sample in a study of tumor-infiltrating lymphocytes in primary liver carcinoma. Unsorted whole blood yielded blood RNA, and germline DNA was extracted as well. The authors made TCR beta cDNA from approximately 500 ng total RNA with a constant-region primer. Construction of TCR beta libraries relied on three successive nested multiplex PCR rounds employing slightly modified ARM-PCR. Amplification in the first two PCR rounds was performed using TRBV1-TRBV30 forward primers and a C-beta reverse primer for 10 cycles each. TCRdb called the multiplex PCR reads again in MiXCR, with one record for every CDR3 protein. This sample yields approximately 320,000 distinct CDR3 sequences, of which nearly 60% are seen a single time; over 15% belongs to the top ten. Material: peripheral blood. Receptors originate from a woman younger than 45 with primary liver carcinoma and hepatitis B virus infection.

Comment on this clonotype: Germline is not matched at one junction end, which may reflect a read error. The V call is TRBV11-2, the J call TRBJ1-2, with D uncertain. CDR1 is SGHAT and CDR2 is FQNNGV in the germline V gene. CDR3 size: 14 residues. CDR3 in DNA: TGTACCAGCAGCCACGGGAGGTTGGACTATGGCTACACCTTC. As protein: CTSSHGRLDYGYTF.

Worth noting for this clonotype: Mismatch with germline at one junction end may stem from a read error. The V and J genes are TRBV7-3 and TRBJ2-3; D is perhaps TRBD1 (6 bases). This CDR3 region has 14 residues. In germline, CDR1 is SGHTA, CDR2 FQGTGA. In DNA, the CDR3 is TGTGCCAACAGCTCGGGACAAGGCACAGATACGCAGTATTTT. It codes for CANSSGQGTDTQYF.

This chain uses TRBV5-6 with TRBJ1-4; D unclear. The germline CDR1 and CDR2 sequences are SGHDT and YYEEEE. This CDR3 has 14 residues. The V gene lost 1 base and the J gene lost 8 bases, with 12 bases spanning the gap. The CDR3 DNA sequence: TGTGCCAGCAGCTTGAGTTCGGTTCGCGAAAAACTGTTTTTT. It is translated as CASSLSSVREKLFF.

This clonotype was observed once. Germline is not matched at one junction end, which may reflect a read error. CDR3 in amino acids: CASSEWPMSSYQQYF. The CDR3 nucleotides are TGTGCCAGCAGTGAATGGCCGATGAGCTCCTACCAGCAGTACTTC. The chain carries TRBV6-1 and TRBJ2-7; D uncertain. CDR1 MNHNS and CDR2 SASEGT come from the germline V gene. The CDR3 has 15 residues.

V usage is TRBV4-1 and J usage is TRBJ2-6; tentative D call: TRBD1 (6 bases). CDR1 MGHRA and CDR2 YSYEKL come from the germline V gene. The length of the CDR3 is 21 residues. Trimming shortened V by 1 base and J by 0 bases, and 22 bases separated the two germline ends. The CDR3 nucleotides read TGCGCCAGCAGCCAAGTCCTGCGGCAGGGGAAAAACTACTCTGGGGCCAACGTCCTGACTTTC. Its translation is CASSQVLRQGKNYSGANVLTF.

Concerning this clonotype: This sequence may be a read error, since a much larger clone differs from it by one base. The chain employs TRBV13 and TRBJ2-2; D is possibly TRBD1 (5 bases). Germline V lookup: CDR1 PRHDT, CDR2 FYEKMQ (reference sequence). There are 15 residues in the CDR3. Here the CDR3 DNA reads TGTGCCTGCAGCTTCCAGACAGCGAACACCGGGGAGCTGTTTTTT. Protein product: CACSFQTANTGELFF.

The rearrangement joins TRBV6-5 to TRBJ2-1; D perhaps matches TRBD2 (6 bases). V lost 10 bases to trimming and J lost 9 bases, with 31 bases between them. Per the germline V gene, CDR1 is MNHEY and CDR2 is SVGAGI. This CDR3 is 17 amino acids long. For the CDR3, the DNA is TGTGCCACCAAGCCTAACCTGGAGGGGCCGACGTTTGGTGAGCAGTTCTTC. This codes for CATKPNLEGPTFGEQFF.

This chain joins TRBV6-5 and TRBJ1-1, with D hard to call. V lost 5 bases, J lost 0 bases, and 13 bases lay in between. The CDR3 runs 15 residues. Germline V gene sequence: CDR1 MNHEY, CDR2 SVGAGI. CDR3 region: CASSLRLGMNTEAFF. Here the CDR3 DNA reads TGTGCCAGCAGTCTTCGGTTGGGAATGAACACTGAAGCTTTCTTT.

This clonotype occurred many times. The J gene is TRBJ1-3, the V gene TRBV6-6, with 8 bases that match TRBD1. CDR3 length: 12 residues. Germline CDR1 reads MNHNY; CDR2 reads SVGAGI (reference sequence). V trimming: 6 bases; J trimming: 7 bases; junction bases outside the gene matches: 2. The DNA for the CDR3 is TGTGCCAGCAGGCGGACAGGGAACACCATATATTTT. Residues: CASRRTGNTIYF.

Regarding this clonotype: A much bigger clone sits one base away, suggesting this may be a read error. This rearrangement joins TRBV11-2 to TRBJ2-5; D assignment may be TRBD1 or TRBD2 (6 bases each). Germline loops: CDR1 SGHAT, CDR2 FQNNGV. Trimming removed 2 bases at V and 5 bases at J, with 15 bases between. This CDR3 is built from 15 residues. The CDR3 nucleotides are TGTGCCAGCAGCTTAACTTCCGGGGGCGGTGAGACCCAGTACTTC. It is translated as CASSLTSGGGETQYF.

As to this clonotype: One end of the junction does not line up with germline, which may come from a read error. This chain joins TRBV12-3 or TRBV12-4 and TRBJ1-1, with D possibly TRBD1 on 6 matching bases. This CDR3 has 11 amino acids. The CDR3 protein is CASSPGAEPFF. The CDR3, as DNA: TGTGCCAGCAGTCCGGGGGCTGAACCTTTCTTT.

About this clonotype: Since a much larger clone is just one base distant, this may be a read error. The chain couples TRBV6-5 to TRBJ2-7; perhaps TRBD1 as D (5 bases). The germline CDR1 and CDR2 sequences are MNHEY and SVGAGI. Trimming removed 2 bases from V and 2 bases from J, with 13 bases in between. The CDR3 is 15 residues long. The CDR3 sequence is CASSYMQGLTYEQYF. For the CDR3, the DNA is TGTGCCAGCAGTTACATGCAGGGCCTTACCTACGAGCAGTACTTC.

The chain joins TRBV11-2 to TRBJ2-7; tentatively, D is TRBD2 (6 bases). Trimming cost V 6 bases and J 6 bases, with 15 bases left between them. The germline V gene has CDR1 SGHAT and CDR2 FQNNGV. The CDR3 covers 13 residues. The CDR3, as DNA: TGTGCCAGCAGTTTCCGCGGGGACTGCGAGCAGTACTTC. Translating gives CASSFRGDCEQYF.

Notes on this clonotype: A much bigger clone sits one base away, suggesting this may be a read error. The chain combines TRBV6-5 with TRBJ2-1, with D perhaps TRBD2 (5 bases). V lost 6 bases, J lost 4 bases, and 13 bases lay in between. The CDR3 extends over 14 amino acids. CDR1 is MNHEY and CDR2 is SVGAGI in the germline V gene. CDR3 nucleotide sequence: TGTGCCAGCAGCGCTCTGCGGGTGTACAATGAGCAGTTCTTC. Encoded protein: CASSALRVYNEQFF.

Worth noting for this clonotype: A much more abundant neighbour one base away suggests this may be a read error. The V and J genes are TRBV6-5 and TRBJ2-1; 10 nucleotides align to TRBD2. Germline CDR1 MNHEY, CDR2 SVGAGI. This CDR3 region has 15 residues. J gave up 9 bases and V 5 bases, and 10 bases lay outside the gene matches. CDR3 amino acids: CASSKGLAEAGEQFF. In DNA, the CDR3 is TGTGCCAGCAGTAAAGGACTAGCGGAAGCAGGTGAGCAGTTCTTC.

As regards this clonotype: This sequence may be a read error, since a much larger clone differs from it by one base. V is TRBV4-1 and J is TRBJ1-6, with D unclear. The CDR3 has 15 residues. Looked up from germline, CDR1 is MGHRA and CDR2 is YSYEKL. Deletions cut 3 bases from V and 8 bases from J, with 14 bases between. CDR3: CASSHGRFGDSPLHF. CDR3 nucleotide sequence: TGCGCCAGCAGCCACGGGAGGTTCGGAGATTCACCCCTCCACTTT.

About this clonotype: It is likely a read error, because the conserved phenylalanine at the end of the CDR3 is missing. The rearrangement links TRBV7-9 to TRBJ2-1, with D maybe TRBD1 (5 bases). The CDR3 runs 13 residues. Germline V lookup: CDR1 SEHNR, CDR2 FQNEAQ (reference sequence). CDR3 DNA: TGTGCCAGCAGCTCCTTGACAGCAAATGGGCAGTTCCTC. Residues: CASSSLTANGQFL.

The table lists this clonotype with a count of one. A much bigger clone sits one base away, suggesting this may be a read error. No conserved phenylalanine or tryptophan ends this CDR3, so it is likely a read error. The J gene is TRBJ1-2, the V gene TRBV6-6; 10 bases fit TRBD1. CDR1 and CDR2 from the germline V gene are MNHNY and SVGAGI (reference sequence). The V and J ends lost 7 bases and 7 bases, in that order; junction bases with no gene match: 6. CDR3 length equals 13 residues. CDR3 bases: TGTGCCAGCATCGATGGGACAGGGGTTGGCTACACCATC. It specifies CASIDGTGVGYTI.

This chain links TRBV6-1 with TRBJ2-7, with D maybe TRBD1 (6 bases). The CDR3 has 12 amino acids. Looked up from germline, CDR1 is MNHNS and CDR2 is SASEGT. Trimming took off 8 bases at V and 4 bases at J, with 12 bases between the two ends. The CDR3: CASGDNLYEQYF. The CDR3, as DNA: TGTGCCAGCGGGGACAATTTGTACGAGCAGTACTTC.

The gene calls are TRBV10-1 and TRBJ2-7; D may be TRBD1 or TRBD2 (5 bases each). Germline V gene sequence: CDR1 WNHNN, CDR2 SYGVQD (reference sequence). There are 14 residues in the CDR3. The V end lost 0 bases, the J end lost 6 bases, and 12 bases lay between the germline ends. The CDR3 here is CASSESYRGAEQYF. The CDR3, as DNA: TGCGCCAGCAGTGAGTCGTACCGAGGGGCCGAGCAGTACTTC.

This chain uses TRBV7-9 with TRBJ1-2; D unclear. V lost 5 bases, J lost 5 bases, and 12 bases lay in between. The germline CDR1 and CDR2 sequences are SEHNR and FQNEAQ (reference sequence). The CDR3 covers 13 residues. The CDR3 here is CASSTGTVYGYTF. In DNA, the CDR3 is TGTGCCAGCAGCACCGGTACGGTTTATGGCTACACCTTC. Drawing the rest from reference TRBV7-9 and TRBJ1-2, the complete variable domain is DTGVSQNPRHKITKRGQNVTFRCDPISEHNRLYWYRQTLGQGPEFLTYFQNEAQLEKSRLLSDRFSAERPKGSFSTLEIQRTEQGDSAMYLCASSTGTVYGYTFGSGTRLTVV.